The 20 T cell receptor beta chains listed next were all sequenced from one sample in a study of prognosis after radiotherapy for stage I lung cancer. Genomic DNA yielded TCR beta CDR3, amplified by two-round multiplex PCR. Amplification in first-round PCR relied on primers specific to each TRBV and TRBJ gene. TCRdb reanalysed the multiplex PCR reads using MiXCR and keeps one entry per CDR3 protein. Here the sample spans 59,000 or so distinct CDR3 sequences, roughly 29% being singletons. The sample here was PBMCs, taken before or after stereotactic body radiation therapy (not recorded which). Receptor source: a donor of 50 years or more with non-small cell lung cancer.

Details on this clonotype: A single base separates this from a much larger clone, so it may be a read error. J is TRBJ2-2 and V is TRBV19; TRBD2 matches 8 bases. The germline V gene has CDR1 LNHDA and CDR2 SQIVND (reference sequence). V was pared by 7 bases and J by 3 bases, with 13 bases of the junction left unmatched. The CDR3 extends over 17 amino acids. CDR3 coding DNA: TGTGCCAGTAAGGGGATGCGGCGGGGGGCCCACACCGGGGAGCTGTTTTTT. Translating it yields CASKGMRRGAHTGELFF.

This clonotype was counted at least ten times. CDR3 nucleotides: TGTGCCAGCAGGAGGGGGCGCTCAGATGGCTACACCTTC. It translates to CASRRGRSDGYTF. This chain connects TRBV2 to TRBJ1-2, with 7 nucleotides matching TRBD1. The junction had 7 bases not matched to a gene; V was cut back by 6 bases and J by 6 bases. Germline values: CDR1 SNHLY, CDR2 FYNNEI. The CDR3 is made up of 13 amino acids.

V gene TRBV27 combines with J gene TRBJ2-1, with D maybe TRBD1 (6 bases). Germline values: CDR1 MNHEY, CDR2 SMNVEV (reference sequence). V lost 3 bases to trimming and J lost 3 bases, with 12 bases between them. The CDR3 is 15 residues long. CDR3 protein: CASSLVQGLYNEQFF. CDR3 sequence (DNA): TGTGCCAGCAGTTTGGTGCAGGGGCTCTACAATGAGCAGTTCTTC.

Notes on this clonotype: A read error may account for a junction end that differs from germline. The genes are TRBV2 and TRBJ2-7; 9 bases match TRBD2. Germline CDR1 is SNHLY and CDR2 is FYNNEI. The CDR3 loop spans 14 amino acids. CDR3 residues: CDSSAQRGVEEQYF. CDR3 DNA sequence: TGTGACAGCAGTGCTCAGCGGGGGGTTGAAGAGCAGTACTTC.

Regarding this clonotype: A read error likely explains this, since a far larger clone differs by one base. The chain combines TRBV6-6 with TRBJ2-1; maybe TRBD2 (6 bases). Germline CDR1 reads MNHNY; CDR2 reads SVGAGI (reference sequence). V was clipped by 5 bases and J by 10 bases, with 18 bases between them. This CDR3 comprises 14 residues. The chain's CDR3 is CASSGRPGLLEQFF. In DNA, the CDR3 is TGTGCCAGCAGTGGTCGCCCGGGACTGTTAGAGCAGTTCTTC.

To note about this clonotype: This probably arose from a read error, given a far larger clone one base away. The chain combines TRBV6-5 with TRBJ2-3, with D perhaps given as TRBD1 or TRBD2 (5 bases each). CDR3 size: 13 residues. The V gene's germline CDR1 is MNHEY and CDR2 SVGAGI. With 7 bases removed from V and 5 bases from J, the gap between germline ends came to 13 bases. The DNA for the CDR3 is TGTGCCAGCACCCCCGGGACGGGAGATACGCAGTATTTT. Its protein product is CASTPGTGDTQYF.

In this sample, this clonotype turned up many times. The rearrangement links TRBV5-4 to TRBJ2-2; possibly TRBD2 for D (6 bases). Trimming pared 3 bases from V and 6 bases from J, leaving 12 bases between. This CDR3 has 14 amino acids. In germline, CDR1 is SGHNT, CDR2 YYREEE (reference sequence). CDR3 in DNA: TGTGCCAGCAGCTCCCGGGACTTCTCCGGGGAGCTGTTTTTT. It encodes CASSSRDFSGELFF.

This clonotype was observed at least ten times. The V and J genes are TRBV14 and TRBJ2-1; 8 bases align to TRBD2. The CDR3 consists of 16 residues. Germline CDR1 reads SGHDN; CDR2 reads FVKESK. The trim removed 4 bases at V and 0 bases at J, leaving 5 bases unmatched. DNA for the CDR3: TGTGCCAGCAGCCCATCCGGGACTAGCTCCTACAATGAGCAGTTCTTC. Translating it yields CASSPSGTSSYNEQFF. Full variable domain (outside the CDR3, taken from reference TRBV14 and TRBJ2-1): EAGVTQFPSHSVIEKGQTVTLRCDPISGHDNLYWYRRVMGKEIKFLLHFVKESKQDESGMPNNRFLAERTGGTYSTLKVQPAELEDSGVYFCASSPSGTSSYNEQFFGPGTRLTVL.

The sample holds many counts of this clonotype. The V call is TRBV4-1, the J call TRBJ1-1; possibly TRBD1 for D (6 bases). CDR3 length: 13 amino acids. The ends were cut back, 4 bases at V and 10 bases at J, with 16 bases in the middle. Germline V gives CDR1 MGHRA, CDR2 YSYEKL. CDR3 bases: TGCGCCAGCAGCCCGACTGGGGGGCGAAGAGCTTTCTTT. This encodes CASSPTGGRRAFF.

In its sample, this clonotype was seen many times. This sequence joins TRBV18 and TRBJ1-4, with D possibly TRBD1 on 5 matching bases. The V gene lost 3 bases and the J gene lost 4 bases, with 12 bases spanning the gap. The CDR3 has 15 amino acids. Germline V gene data show CDR1 as KGHSH and CDR2 as LQKENI. The CDR3, as DNA: TGTGCCAGCTCACCGGGTACAGGAAGTAATGAAAAACTGTTTTTT. The encoded protein is CASSPGTGSNEKLFF.

This clonotype was seen repeatedly, ten times or more. The chain employs TRBV7-2 and TRBJ2-3, with 9 bases matching TRBD2. CDR3 length: 14 residues. The germline V gene encodes CDR1 SGHTA and CDR2 FQGNSA. V trimming: 5 bases; J trimming: 3 bases; junction bases outside the gene matches: 3. DNA of the CDR3: TGTGCCAGCAGCCAGGGACTAGCAACAGATACGCAGTATTTT. Translated: CASSQGLATDTQYF.

This clonotype was counted at least ten times. V gene TRBV5-1 combines with J gene TRBJ2-5; the match to TRBD2 covers 8 bases. After removal of 1 base from V and 2 bases from J, the junction contained 1 base not matched to a gene. Germline V lookup: CDR1 SGHRS, CDR2 YFSETQ. This CDR3 has 14 amino acids. CDR3 residues: CASSLTSGQETQYF. In DNA, the CDR3 is TGCGCCAGCAGCTTGACTAGCGGACAAGAGACCCAGTACTTC.

The table lists this clonotype with many counts. This rearrangement joins TRBV12-3 or TRBV12-4 to TRBJ1-6, with D uncertain. Trimming removed 4 bases at V and 5 bases at J, with 6 bases between. The CDR3 consists of 13 residues. The CDR3 is CASSWEHNSPLHF. The CDR3 coding sequence is TGTGCCAGCAGTTGGGAGCATAATTCACCCCTCCACTTT.

V gene TRBV6-5 combines with J gene TRBJ1-2; D gene unclear. Germline V gene lookup returns CDR1 MNHEY and CDR2 SVGAGI. The germline V and J ends were trimmed by 10 bases and 4 bases, with 25 bases remaining between them. This CDR3 is built from 16 residues. This chain's CDR3 is CAIIYSRGSLGYGYTF. In nucleotides, the CDR3 is TGTGCCATCATTTACTCGAGAGGGTCCCTCGGCTATGGCTACACCTTC.

This clonotype has only a few counts. The chain employs TRBV5-6 and TRBJ2-5; TRBD1 matches 9 bases. This CDR3 region has 15 residues. Per the germline V gene, CDR1 is SGHDT and CDR2 is YYEEEE. V shed 4 bases and J 2 bases; nucleotides not matched to a gene: 6. CDR3 residues: CASSTLGTGQETQYF. The CDR3 bases are TGTGCCAGCAGCACCTTAGGGACAGGGCAAGAGACCCAGTACTTC.

This clonotype has at least ten counts. This chain links TRBV19 with TRBJ1-5; possibly TRBD1 for D (5 bases). The CDR3 sequence is 14 residues long. Germline-derived CDR1 and CDR2 are LNHDA and SQIVND (reference sequence). Deletions cut 3 bases from V and 2 bases from J, with 8 bases between. The CDR3 is CASSIRRGNQPQHF. The CDR3 region has the DNA TGTGCCAGTAGTATCCGCAGGGGCAATCAGCCCCAGCATTTT.

A remark on this clonotype: A read error is likely here: a far larger clone is one base away. This rearrangement joins TRBV6-4 to TRBJ1-2; D remains ambiguous. Germline V gene lookup returns CDR1 MRHNA and CDR2 SNTAGT. V was shortened by 6 bases and J by 4 bases, with 9 bases between the two germline ends. CDR3 length: 12 amino acids. CDR3 nucleotides: TGTGCCAGCAGGAAGAGCGGCTATGGCTACACCTTC. Amino acid sequence: CASRKSGYGYTF.

This clonotype was counted at least ten times. V is TRBV11-2 and J is TRBJ1-5; D remains unclear. The V gene lost 3 bases and the J gene lost 2 bases, with 11 bases spanning the gap. The CDR3 runs 15 residues. The V gene's germline CDR1 is SGHAT and CDR2 FQNNGV. The CDR3 reads CASSFGPLGNQPQHF. The DNA of the CDR3 is TGTGCCAGCAGCTTTGGCCCGCTGGGCAATCAGCCCCAGCATTTT.

Comment on this clonotype: This may stem from a read error, because a much larger clone lies one nucleotide away. The J gene is TRBJ1-5, the V gene TRBV19; maybe TRBD1 (6 bases). The germline V gene has CDR1 LNHDA and CDR2 SQIVND (reference sequence). The CDR3 sequence is 15 residues long. The CDR3 coding sequence is TGTGCCAGTACCTTGACGTGGGGGCCCAATCGGCCCCAGCATTTT. Translation gives CASTLTWGPNRPQHF.

This clonotype was seen at least ten times. CDR3 DNA sequence: TGCAGCGCTAGAGACCTGGGACAGAGACCCTACAATGAGCAGTTCTTC. Protein product: CSARDLGQRPYNEQFF. The gene calls are TRBV29-1 and TRBJ2-1; 7 positions match TRBD1. The CDR3 runs to 16 residues. Germline assignment: CDR1 SQVTM and CDR2 ANQGSEA. V was pared by 7 bases and J by 2 bases, with 14 bases of the junction left unmatched.